This TCR beta chain was identified during a study of cytomegalovirus exposure and HLA in healthy donors. Per germline, CDR1 MDHEN and CDR2 SYDVKM. The CDR3 consists of 14 residues. With 6 bases clipped from V and 6 bases from J, the junction kept 8 bases outside the gene matches. This cohort consisted of healthy bone marrow donors. In regard to this clone: Antigen: not known.

Researchers ran the PCR with 60 Vbeta and 13 Jbeta primers. The protocol was immunoSEQ multiplex PCR, while the TCRdb copy is restricted to in-frame clones and leaves out a portion. Here the sample spans tens of thousands of clones, approximately 79% being singletons. Study-level points and caveats: Follow-up analysis seemed to connect common viral pathogens with several of the most significant clusters identified.

This receptor was obtained from a young man in good health and CMV-seronegative. The sample comprised PBMCs. V gene TRBV28 combines with J gene TRBJ2-1, with 7 bases lining up with TRBD1. Here the CDR3 reads CASSRDSPVNEQFF. CDR3 bases: TGTGCCAGCAGCCGGGACAGCCCTGTCAATGAGCAGTTCTTC. The variable domain in full, completed from reference TRBV28 and TRBJ2-1, reads DVKVTQSSRYLVKRTGEKVFLECVQDMDHENMFWYRQDPGLGLRLIYFSYDVKMKEKGDIPEGYSVSREKKERFSLILESASTNQTSMYLCASSRDSPVNEQFFGPGTRLTVL.